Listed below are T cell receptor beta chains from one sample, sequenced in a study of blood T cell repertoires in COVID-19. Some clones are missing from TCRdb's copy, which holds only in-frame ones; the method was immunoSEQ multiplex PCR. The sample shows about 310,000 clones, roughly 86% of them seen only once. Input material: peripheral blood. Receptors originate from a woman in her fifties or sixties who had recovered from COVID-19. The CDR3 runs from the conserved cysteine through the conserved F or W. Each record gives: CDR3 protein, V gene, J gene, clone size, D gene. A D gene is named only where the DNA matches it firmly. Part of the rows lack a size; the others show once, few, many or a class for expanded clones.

CDR3: CASSRAQGFRGNTIYF; V: TRBV28; J: TRBJ1-3; size: -; D: -
CDR3: CASSQSSGSHNEQFF; V: TRBV4-1; J: TRBJ2-1; size: -; D: TRBD2
CDR3: CASSVGLAGVYNEQFF; V: TRBV9; J: TRBJ2-1; size: few; D: TRBD2
CDR3: CASSTLEVGANYGYTF; V: TRBV28; J: TRBJ1-2; size: -; D: -
CDR3: CASSQVNSGRAREQFF; V: TRBV3-1/TRBV3-2; J: TRBJ2-1; size: -; D: TRBD2
CDR3: CASSRDLGQGAFTGELFF; V: TRBV5-8; J: TRBJ2-2; size: -; D: TRBD1
CDR3: CASSVGSGPSYEQYF; V: TRBV9; J: TRBJ2-7; size: once; D: TRBD2
CDR3: CSPPGRGYTF; V: TRBV20-1; J: TRBJ1-2; size: once; D: -
CDR3: CAWSDIQGRGVKEAFF; V: TRBV30; J: TRBJ1-1; size: -; D: -
CDR3: CASSPGLAAPYNEQFF; V: TRBV5-1; J: TRBJ2-1; size: -; D: TRBD2
CDR3: CSVEQGAKTEAFF; V: TRBV29-1; J: TRBJ1-1; size: -; D: TRBD1
CDR3: CASSQQTGITDTQYF; V: TRBV7-2; J: TRBJ2-3; size: -; D: TRBD1
CDR3: CASSLESGGAYEQYF; V: TRBV7-2; J: TRBJ2-7; size: -; D: TRBD2
CDR3: CASSLVLSSTTPVEQYF; V: TRBV27; J: TRBJ2-7; size: -; D: -
CDR3: CASSYLRDRGSGEAFF; V: TRBV6-5; J: TRBJ1-1; size: -; D: TRBD1
CDR3: CASTPTGFGTSGGPGAKNIQYF; V: TRBV28; J: TRBJ2-4; size: once; D: TRBD2
CDR3: CATFHRGLLGTEAFF; V: TRBV6-6; J: TRBJ1-1; size: -; D: TRBD1
CDR3: CASSYSNGRTEAFF; V: TRBV6-2/TRBV6-3; J: TRBJ1-1; size: -; D: -
CDR3: CASAGGRAFEQYF; V: TRBV28; J: TRBJ2-7; size: -; D: TRBD2
CDR3: CASSLRRLSYNEQFF; V: TRBV27; J: TRBJ2-1; size: -; D: -
CDR3: CSVGRRLAGIDEQYF; V: TRBV29-1; J: TRBJ2-7; size: -; D: TRBD2
CDR3: CASEFGQTIYSNQPQHF; V: TRBV21-1; J: TRBJ1-5; size: -; D: -
CDR3: CASSLKPDTEAFF; V: TRBV5-6; J: TRBJ1-1; size: -; D: -
CDR3: CASSQGAGGARETQYF; V: TRBV4-2; J: TRBJ2-5; size: -; D: TRBD2
CDR3: CAARLAGGRTGELFF; V: TRBV10-3; J: TRBJ2-2; size: -; D: TRBD2
CDR3: CATSPGFTTNEKLFF; V: TRBV15; J: TRBJ1-4; size: -; D: -
CDR3: CASSLVGAETEELFF; V: TRBV11-2; J: TRBJ1-4; size: -; D: -
CDR3: CASSLAPGEFDEQFF; V: TRBV7-2; J: TRBJ2-1; size: once; D: -
CDR3: CASTLATDSPEQYF; V: TRBV7-2; J: TRBJ2-7; size: -; D: -
CDR3: CASSDLREITNYGYTF; V: TRBV6-4; J: TRBJ1-2; size: once; D: -
CDR3: CASNLQGAHEQYF; V: TRBV28; J: TRBJ2-7; size: few; D: TRBD1
CDR3: CASSRLAGYEQYF; V: TRBV6-2/TRBV6-3; J: TRBJ2-7; size: -; D: TRBD2
CDR3: CASSTPQAGGGAEYEQYF; V: TRBV9; J: TRBJ2-7; size: -; D: TRBD2
CDR3: CASRWTGSSYEQYF; V: TRBV10-1; J: TRBJ2-7; size: -; D: TRBD1
CDR3: CASSITGGGTEAFF; V: TRBV19; J: TRBJ1-1; size: -; D: -
CDR3: CASSYLGTGGYEQYF; V: TRBV18; J: TRBJ2-7; size: -; D: TRBD1
CDR3: CASSTNRVVQYF; V: TRBV6-5; J: TRBJ2-7; size: -; D: -
CDR3: CASSASATVLTEAFF; V: TRBV18; J: TRBJ1-1; size: -; D: -
CDR3: CASSQDTRAGNTQYF; V: TRBV3-1/TRBV3-2; J: TRBJ2-3; size: -; D: -
CDR3: CASSYEGFGYTF; V: TRBV6-5; J: TRBJ1-2; size: -; D: -
CDR3: CASSLVPGLSYEQFF; V: TRBV7-2; J: TRBJ2-1; size: -; D: -
CDR3: CAWSVTRGPGAETQYF; V: TRBV30; J: TRBJ2-5; size: -; D: TRBD1
CDR3: CASSQDRGGADTQYF; V: TRBV3-1/TRBV3-2; J: TRBJ2-3; size: -; D: TRBD2
CDR3: CASSRDRGWNEQFF; V: TRBV3-1/TRBV3-2; J: TRBJ2-1; size: -; D: TRBD1
CDR3: CASSLAGQGFYEQYF; V: TRBV5-4; J: TRBJ2-7; size: -; D: TRBD1
CDR3: CASSPSRQGVTGELFF; V: TRBV18; J: TRBJ2-2; size: once; D: TRBD1
CDR3: CASSKLTSGAGAQETQYF; V: TRBV21-1; J: TRBJ2-5; size: once; D: -
CDR3: CASSLAFGGENEKLFF; V: TRBV7-9; J: TRBJ1-4; size: -; D: -
CDR3: CASSLRGTRSQETQYF; V: TRBV3-1/TRBV3-2; J: TRBJ2-5; size: once; D: -
CDR3: CASSLVPGQTEAFF; V: TRBV5-1; J: TRBJ1-1; size: -; D: TRBD1
CDR3: CAISDPGTRNTEAFF; V: TRBV10-3; J: TRBJ1-1; size: -; D: -